The rows below give T cell receptor beta chains drawn from one sample of a study of neurological immune-mediated disorders. TCRdb used MiXCR to reprocess the 5' RACE reads, holding one entry per CDR3 protein. This table holds about 60,000 distinct CDR3 sequences, about 10% found once. The sample consisted of PBMCs. The receptors were gathered from a male donor with HTLV-1-associated myelopathy (HAM/TSP). Both conserved end residues are part of each CDR3. A D gene is named only where the DNA matches it firmly. The size field is filled for only some rows; it gives once, few, many or a size class.

J gene | CDR3 length | D gene | clone size | V gene | CDR3 protein | CDR3 DNA
TRBJ1-6 | 14 | . | many | TRBV21-1 | CASASDAQNSPLHF | TGTGCCAGCGCCTCGGACGCACAAAATTCACCCCTCCACTTT
TRBJ2-4 | 13 | . | . | TRBV29-1 | CSVEEVNKNIQYF | TGCAGCGTTGAAGAGGTGAACAAAAACATTCAGTACTTC
TRBJ2-4 | 16 | . | many | TRBV7-2 | CASSLTGFGSKNIQYF | TGTGCCAGCAGCTTAACGGGGTTTGGGTCCAAAAACATTCAGTACTTC
TRBJ2-1 | 19 | TRBD2 | many | TRBV20-1 | CSARRTGKLAGGFYNEQFF | TGCAGTGCTAGACGGACAGGCAAACTAGCGGGGGGATTCTACAATGAGCAGTTCTTC
TRBJ2-3 | 14 | TRBD2 | many | TRBV28 | CATWTSGGTDTQYF | TGTGCCACATGGACTAGCGGGGGCACAGATACGCAGTATTTT
TRBJ2-6 | 16 | . | many | TRBV5-5 | CASSLRGGAGANVLTF | TGTGCCAGCAGCTTAAGGGGGGGCGCTGGGGCCAACGTCCTGACTTTC
TRBJ2-1 | 13 | . | many | TRBV5-1 | CASSLFGQNEQFF | TGCGCCAGCAGCTTGTTTGGCCAGAATGAGCAGTTCTTC
TRBJ1-4 | 15 | TRBD1 | many | TRBV18 | CASSPTGRTGEKLFF | TGTGCCAGCTCACCTACAGGGAGGACAGGCGAAAAACTGTTTTTT
TRBJ1-6 | 14 | . | many | TRBV6-6 | CASSYSRANSPLHF | TGTGCCAGCAGTTACTCCCGGGCTAATTCACCCCTCCACTTT
TRBJ2-3 | 14 | TRBD2 | many | TRBV5-6 | CASSSSGGVDTQYF | TGTGCCAGCTCATCCAGCGGGGGGGTGGATACGCAGTATTTT
TRBJ1-5 | 15 | TRBD1 | many | TRBV20-1 | CSASWDRGSNQPQHF | TGCAGTGCTAGTTGGGACAGGGGTAGCAATCAGCCCCAGCATTTT
TRBJ1-1 | 14 | TRBD1 | . | TRBV5-1 | CTSSLRTGNTEAFF | TGCACCAGTAGCTTGAGGACAGGGAACACTGAAGCTTTCTTT
TRBJ2-5 | 13 | . | many | TRBV7-2 | CASSLGSRETQYF | TGTGCCAGCAGCTTAGGAAGTAGAGAGACCCAGTACTTC
TRBJ1-4 | 12 | . | many | TRBV20-1 | CSARSGVEKLFF | TGCAGTGCTAGATCCGGGGTTGAAAAACTGTTTTTT
TRBJ2-3 | 14 | TRBD2 | many | TRBV7-2 | CASSLAGRTDTQYF | TGTGCCAGCAGTCTAGCGGGCCGCACAGATACGCAGTATTTT
TRBJ1-3 | 17 | . | many | TRBV4-3 | CASSQDLVGNSGNTIYF | TGCGCCAGCAGCCAGGACCTCGTCGGGAACTCTGGAAACACCATATATTTT
TRBJ2-1 | 14 | . | many | TRBV7-9 | CASSWGVSYNEQFF | TGTGCCAGCAGCTGGGGCGTCTCCTACAATGAGCAGTTCTTC
TRBJ2-1 | 19 | . | many | TRBV5-1 | CASSLGRGGAGSSYNEQFF | TGCGCCAGCAGCTTGGGCCGAGGGGGGGCAGGAAGCTCCTACAATGAGCAGTTCTTC
TRBJ1-5 | 14 | TRBD1 | many | TRBV20-1 | CSARGQGVGQPQHF | TGCAGTGCTAGAGGGCAGGGGGTAGGGCAGCCCCAGCATTTT
TRBJ2-7 | 14 | . | . | TRBV27 | CASSTGRISYEQYF | TGTGCCAGCAGTACGGGCCGGATCTCCTACGAGCAGTACTTC
TRBJ2-3 | 13 | TRBD1 | . | TRBV12-3/TRBV12-4 | CASSLQGANTQYF | TGTGCCAGCAGTTTACAGGGGGCGAATACGCAGTATTTT
TRBJ1-6 | 13 | . | many | TRBV3-1 | CASRGDAHSPLHF | TGTGCCAGCAGAGGGGACGCCCATTCACCCCTCCACTTT